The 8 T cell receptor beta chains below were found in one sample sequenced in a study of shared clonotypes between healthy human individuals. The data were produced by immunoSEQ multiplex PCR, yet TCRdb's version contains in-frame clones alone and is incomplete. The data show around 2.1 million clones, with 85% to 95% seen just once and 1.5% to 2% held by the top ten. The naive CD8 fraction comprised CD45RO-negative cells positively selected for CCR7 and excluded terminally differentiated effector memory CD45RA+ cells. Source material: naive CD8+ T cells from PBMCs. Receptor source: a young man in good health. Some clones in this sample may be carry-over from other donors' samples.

CDR3 loop: CASSPDTQYF. The CDR3 DNA is TGTGCCAGCAGCCCAGATACGCAGTATTTT. This rearrangement joins TRBV9 to TRBJ2-3; D gene ambiguous. The CDR3 covers 10 residues. V lost 4 bases, J lost 4 bases, and 1 base lay in between. Germline CDR1 and CDR2: SGDLS and YYNGEE.

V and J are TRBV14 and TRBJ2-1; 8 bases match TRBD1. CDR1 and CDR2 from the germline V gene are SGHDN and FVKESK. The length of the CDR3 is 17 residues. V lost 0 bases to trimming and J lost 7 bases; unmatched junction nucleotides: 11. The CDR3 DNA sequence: TGTGCCAGCAGCCAAGATGAGACGCAGGACAGGGTGAATGAGCAGTTCTTC. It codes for CASSQDETQDRVNEQFF.

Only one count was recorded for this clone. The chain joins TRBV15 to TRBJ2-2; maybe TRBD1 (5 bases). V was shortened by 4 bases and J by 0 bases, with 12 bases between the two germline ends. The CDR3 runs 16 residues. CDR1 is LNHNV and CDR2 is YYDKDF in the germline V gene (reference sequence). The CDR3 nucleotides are TGTGCCACCAGCACTGCCTGGACAACGAACACCGGGGAGCTGTTTTTT. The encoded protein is CATSTAWTTNTGELFF.

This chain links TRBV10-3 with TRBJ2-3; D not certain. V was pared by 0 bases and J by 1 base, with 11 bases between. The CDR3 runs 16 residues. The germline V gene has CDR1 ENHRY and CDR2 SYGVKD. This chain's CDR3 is CAISESPLAGTDTQYF. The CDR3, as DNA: TGTGCCATCAGTGAGTCCCCCCTGGCGGGCACAGATACGCAGTATTTT.

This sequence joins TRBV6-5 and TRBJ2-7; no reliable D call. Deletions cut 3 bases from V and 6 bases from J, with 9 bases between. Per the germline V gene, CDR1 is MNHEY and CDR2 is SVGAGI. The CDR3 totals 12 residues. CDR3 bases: TGTGCCAGCAGTTATGGTCCCTCCGAGCAGTACTTC. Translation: CASSYGPSEQYF.

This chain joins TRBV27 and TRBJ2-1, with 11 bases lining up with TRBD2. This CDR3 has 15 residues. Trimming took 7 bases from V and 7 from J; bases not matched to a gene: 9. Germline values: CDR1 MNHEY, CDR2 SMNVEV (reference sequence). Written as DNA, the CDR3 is TGTGCCAGCACCCTTAGCGGGAGGGCGGGGAATGAGCAGTTCTTC. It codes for CASTLSGRAGNEQFF.

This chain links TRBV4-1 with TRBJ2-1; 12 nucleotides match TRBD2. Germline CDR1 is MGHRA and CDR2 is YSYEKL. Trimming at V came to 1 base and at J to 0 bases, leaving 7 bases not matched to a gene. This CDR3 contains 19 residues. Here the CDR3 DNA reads TGCGCCAGCAGCCAAGTAGGACTAGCGGGAATACCCTCCTACAATGAGCAGTTCTTC. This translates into CASSQVGLAGIPSYNEQFF.

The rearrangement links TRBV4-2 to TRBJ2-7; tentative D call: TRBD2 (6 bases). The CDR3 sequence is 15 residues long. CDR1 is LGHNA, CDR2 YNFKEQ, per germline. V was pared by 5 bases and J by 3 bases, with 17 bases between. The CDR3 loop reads CASSDSAEGHYEQYF. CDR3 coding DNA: TGTGCCAGCAGCGATTCGGCGGAGGGCCACTACGAGCAGTACTTC.